This is a list of T cell receptor beta chains from one sample in a study of OX40 agonist ivuxolimab in advanced cancers. Sequencing used immunoSEQ multiplex PCR; TCRdb keeps in-frame clones, though not all of them. The sample carries around 86,000 clones, approximately 84% recorded once. The sequences come from CD4+ or CD8+ T cells sorted from blood, collected in a trial of the OX40 agonist ivuxolimab. These receptors all come from an adult with an advanced solid tumor such as melanoma, head and neck, liver or kidney cancer. Both conserved end residues are part of each CDR3. D genes are given only for firm matches.

j_call,v_call,d_call,cdr3_aa
TRBJ1-2,TRBV5-5,-,CASSLGVQRANYGYTF
TRBJ1-1,TRBV27,-,CASSPGLRNTEAFF
TRBJ1-5,TRBV11-2,-,CASSLERGPNQPQHF
TRBJ2-1,TRBV27,TRBD1,CASCQTGGSYNEQFF
TRBJ1-1,TRBV19,-,CASSSPGRGRNTEAFF
TRBJ1-1,TRBV7-9,-,CASSLQGNVEAFF
TRBJ2-7,TRBV25-1,TRBD1,CASSGDRGYEQYF
TRBJ1-2,TRBV28,TRBD1,CASSTGTGVYGYTF
TRBJ2-7,TRBV28,-,CASRQFLRGSAGDYEQYF
TRBJ2-2,TRBV27,TRBD1,CASSTTGPGELFF
TRBJ2-6,TRBV9,-,CASISGANVLTF
TRBJ2-7,TRBV2,TRBD1,CASRAGQGSYEQYF
TRBJ1-1,TRBV6-4,-,CASRWTENTEAFF
TRBJ2-3,TRBV6-5,-,CASSPPGPLLTQYF
TRBJ2-7,TRBV27,-,CASRGRGAYGGQYF
TRBJ1-1,TRBV7-9,TRBD1,CASSWDRGTEAFF
TRBJ1-5,TRBV7-2,TRBD1,CASSLEQGYHQPQHF
TRBJ1-5,TRBV7-2,-,CASSPDKYQPQHF
TRBJ2-6,TRBV29-1,-,CSASGSSGANVLTF
TRBJ1-2,TRBV6-6,-,CASSYESGNFAYTF
TRBJ1-1,TRBV7-9,-,CASSSNPGTEAFF
TRBJ1-5,TRBV28,-,CASSPPGYSNQPQHF
TRBJ2-5,TRBV28,TRBD2,CASSTPSGGVETQYF
TRBJ2-5,TRBV5-1,-,CASSLAGRRQETQYF
TRBJ2-2,TRBV5-4,-,CASSFRGSTGELFF
TRBJ2-1,TRBV5-8,TRBD2,CASSSGTSGVNEQFF
TRBJ2-4,TRBV11-2,-,CASSHRRAKNIQYF
TRBJ2-3,TRBV6-5,TRBD1,CASSLPGGDTQYF
TRBJ2-7,TRBV29-1,TRBD1,CSVDGTGAYEQYF
TRBJ1-1,TRBV6-1,-,CASSEVGKAFF
TRBJ2-7,TRBV18,-,CASSTGRGPTYEQYF
TRBJ2-7,TRBV18,-,CASSPPGVNTEQYF
TRBJ2-2,TRBV28,TRBD1,CASSLEGAGGELFF
TRBJ1-6,TRBV4-3,-,CASSQEGSENSPLHF
TRBJ1-2,TRBV19,TRBD1,CASSGTGDSLGGYTF
TRBJ1-5,TRBV5-3,-,CARNPRVHSNQPQHF
TRBJ1-2,TRBV19,-,CASSGIQAANYGYTF
TRBJ2-5,TRBV5-1,TRBD2,CASSLVGAGGQETQYF
TRBJ1-6,TRBV9,TRBD1,CASSAGTGLNSPLHF
TRBJ1-5,TRBV19,-,CASSIDLLGYQPQHF
TRBJ2-1,TRBV5-1,TRBD2,CASSLGGSSYNEQFF
TRBJ1-5,TRBV5-5,-,CASSLSGSNQPQHF
TRBJ2-3,TRBV2,TRBD2,CASRARTSGESTDTQYF
TRBJ2-2,TRBV4-3,-,CASSQDPTISGELFF